The subject of this entry is one TCR beta chain. The data derive from a study of blood T cell repertoires in COVID-19. Overall study context: Researchers got acute and convalescent COVID-19 samples from the United States, Italy and Spain. PBMCs, B-cell-depleted T cells, or T cells provided the cDNA or gDNA that made up the material.

The CDR3 sequence is 15 residues long. V gave up 7 bases and J gave up 2 bases; unmatched junction bases: 8. From germline, CDR1 is LNHDA and CDR2 SQIVND (reference sequence). Original analysis: The authors estimated nucleated cell counts from reference gene primer amplification. Using immunoSEQ multiplex PCR, the repertoire was profiled, and TCRdb retains in-frame clones only, with some absent. V, J and clone size derive from that table, while D and trimming were established from the DNA sequence. The sample contains under 150,000 clones, more than 75% of which appear only once. V and J are TRBV19 and TRBJ2-7; 10 positions agree with TRBD1. The sample taken for sequencing was peripheral blood. The TCR comes from a man aged 40-49 years with acute or convalescent COVID-19. CDR3 protein: CASTPAGQGTYEQYF. The CDR3 nucleotides read TGTGCCAGTACCCCGGCGGGACAGGGGACCTACGAGCAGTACTTC.